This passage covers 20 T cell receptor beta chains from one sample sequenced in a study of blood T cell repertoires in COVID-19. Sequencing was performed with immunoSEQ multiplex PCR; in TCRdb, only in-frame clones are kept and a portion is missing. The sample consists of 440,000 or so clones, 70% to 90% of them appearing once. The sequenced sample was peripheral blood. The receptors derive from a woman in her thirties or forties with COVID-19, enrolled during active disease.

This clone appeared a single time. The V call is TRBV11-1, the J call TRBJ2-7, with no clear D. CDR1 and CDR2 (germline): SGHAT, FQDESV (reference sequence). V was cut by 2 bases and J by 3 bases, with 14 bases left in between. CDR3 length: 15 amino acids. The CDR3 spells CASSLRPEQYYEQYF. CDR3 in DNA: TGTGCCAGCAGCTTAAGACCCGAACAGTACTACGAGCAGTACTTC.

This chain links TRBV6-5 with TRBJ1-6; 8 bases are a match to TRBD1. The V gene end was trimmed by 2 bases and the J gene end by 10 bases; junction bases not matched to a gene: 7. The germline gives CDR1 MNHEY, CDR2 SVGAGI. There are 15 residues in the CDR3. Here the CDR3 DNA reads TGTGCCAGCAGTTACGGACAGGGTTCGGTATCACCCCTCCACTTT. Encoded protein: CASSYGQGSVSPLHF.

CDR3 residues: CASSVAPGTSGGVTDTQYF. The DNA of the CDR3 is TGTGCCAGCAGCGTAGCTCCTGGGACTAGCGGGGGCGTCACAGATACGCAGTATTTT. This chain links TRBV9 with TRBJ2-3; 14 nucleotides line up with TRBD2. The CDR3 consists of 19 residues. Germline CDR1 reads SGDLS; CDR2 reads YYNGEE. Germline trimming cut 0 bases from V and 2 bases from J; bases unmatched to any gene: 8.

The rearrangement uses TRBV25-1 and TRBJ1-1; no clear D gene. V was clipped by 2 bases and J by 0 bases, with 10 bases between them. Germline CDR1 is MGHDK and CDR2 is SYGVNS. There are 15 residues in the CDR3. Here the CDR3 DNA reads TGTGCCAGCAGTGAAAACAGTCGAATGAACACTGAAGCTTTCTTT. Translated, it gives CASSENSRMNTEAFF.

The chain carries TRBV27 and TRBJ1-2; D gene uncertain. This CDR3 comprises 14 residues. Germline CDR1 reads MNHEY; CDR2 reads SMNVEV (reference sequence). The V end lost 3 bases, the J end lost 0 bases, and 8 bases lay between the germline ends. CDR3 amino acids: CASSLRAANYGYTF. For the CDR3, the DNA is TGTGCCAGCAGTTTGCGGGCTGCTAACTATGGCTACACCTTC.

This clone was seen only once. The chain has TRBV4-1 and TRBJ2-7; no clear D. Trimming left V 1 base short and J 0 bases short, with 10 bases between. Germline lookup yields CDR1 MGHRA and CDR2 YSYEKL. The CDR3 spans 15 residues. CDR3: CASSQGLHSSYEQYF. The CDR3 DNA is TGCGCCAGCAGCCAAGGACTCCATTCCTCCTACGAGCAGTACTTC.

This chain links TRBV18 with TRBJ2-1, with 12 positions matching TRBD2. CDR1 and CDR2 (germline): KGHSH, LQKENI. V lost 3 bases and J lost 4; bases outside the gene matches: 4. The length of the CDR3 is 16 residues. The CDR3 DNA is TGTGCCAGCTCACCGACCGGGACTAGCGGGTACAATGAGCAGTTCTTC. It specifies CASSPTGTSGYNEQFF.

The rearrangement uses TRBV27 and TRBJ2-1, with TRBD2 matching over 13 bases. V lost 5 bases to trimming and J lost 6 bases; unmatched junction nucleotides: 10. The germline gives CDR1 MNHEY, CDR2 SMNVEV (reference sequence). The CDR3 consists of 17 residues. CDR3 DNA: TGTGCCAGCAGTCCCCGACTAGCGGGAGGCTCCATCAATGAGCAGTTCTTC. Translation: CASSPRLAGGSINEQFF.

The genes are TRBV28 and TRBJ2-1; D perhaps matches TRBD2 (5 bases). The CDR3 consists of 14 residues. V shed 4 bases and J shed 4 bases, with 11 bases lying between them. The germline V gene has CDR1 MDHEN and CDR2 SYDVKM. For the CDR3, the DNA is TGTGCCAGCAGTTCAGGCGGGTATTACAATGAGCAGTTCTTC. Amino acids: CASSSGGYYNEQFF.

The CDR3 DNA sequence: TGTGCCAGCAGTTTGAGGCGAGAAAAGGGGGCGGTCGAAGAGACCCAGTACTTC. Residues: CASSLRREKGAVEETQYF. The chain carries TRBV27 and TRBJ2-5, with 7 bases lining up with TRBD1. This CDR3 is built from 18 residues. Looked up from germline, CDR1 is MNHEY and CDR2 is SMNVEV (reference sequence). Germline trimming cut 3 bases from V and 3 bases from J; bases unmatched to any gene: 16.

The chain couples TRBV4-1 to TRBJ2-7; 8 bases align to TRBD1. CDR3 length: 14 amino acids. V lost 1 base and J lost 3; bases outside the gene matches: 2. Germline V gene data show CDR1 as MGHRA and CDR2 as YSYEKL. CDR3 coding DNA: TGCGCCAGCAGCCAAGCTACAGGGGGCTACGAGCAGTACTTC. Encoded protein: CASSQATGGYEQYF.

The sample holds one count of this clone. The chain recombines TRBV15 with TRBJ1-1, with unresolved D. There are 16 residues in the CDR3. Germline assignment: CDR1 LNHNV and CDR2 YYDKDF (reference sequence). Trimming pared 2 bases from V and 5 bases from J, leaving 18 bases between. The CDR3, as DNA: TGTGCCACCAGCAGACCAGCTAGTCCGGGAAGAACTGAAGCTTTCTTT. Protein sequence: CATSRPASPGRTEAFF.

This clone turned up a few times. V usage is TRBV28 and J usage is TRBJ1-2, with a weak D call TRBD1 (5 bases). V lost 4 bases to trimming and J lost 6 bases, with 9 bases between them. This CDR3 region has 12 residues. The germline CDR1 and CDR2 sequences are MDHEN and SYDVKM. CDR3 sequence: CASSSTVDGYTF. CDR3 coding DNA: TGTGCCAGCAGTTCGACAGTTGATGGCTACACCTTC.

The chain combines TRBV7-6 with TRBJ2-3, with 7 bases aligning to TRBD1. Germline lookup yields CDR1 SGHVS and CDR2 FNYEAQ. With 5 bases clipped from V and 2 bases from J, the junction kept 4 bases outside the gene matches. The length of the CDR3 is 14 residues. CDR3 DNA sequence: TGTGCCAGCAGCGCAGACAGGGCCACAGATACGCAGTATTTT. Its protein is CASSADRATDTQYF.

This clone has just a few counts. CDR3 sequence (DNA): TGTGCCATCAGGTCCCATCGGGAGTTGCGCACAGATACGCAGTATTTT. Protein: CAIRSHRELRTDTQYF. V and J are TRBV10-3 and TRBJ2-3, with D possibly matching TRBD2 (6 bases). V lost 6 bases to trimming and J lost 1 base, with 17 bases between them. The germline gives CDR1 ENHRY, CDR2 SYGVKD. The CDR3 totals 16 residues.

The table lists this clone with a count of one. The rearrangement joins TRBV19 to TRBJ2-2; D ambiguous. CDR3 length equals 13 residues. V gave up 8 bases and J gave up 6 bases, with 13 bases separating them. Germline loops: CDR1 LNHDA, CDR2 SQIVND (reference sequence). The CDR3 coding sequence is TGTGCCAGTTCCGTTGGGCGAGCCGGGGAGCTGTTTTTT. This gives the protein CASSVGRAGELFF.

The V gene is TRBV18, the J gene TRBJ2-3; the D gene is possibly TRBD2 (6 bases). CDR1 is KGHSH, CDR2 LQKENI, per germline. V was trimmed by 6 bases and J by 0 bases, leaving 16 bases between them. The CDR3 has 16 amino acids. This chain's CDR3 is CASSPTRLPSTDTQYF. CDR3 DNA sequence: TGTGCCAGCTCCCCGACTAGACTACCGAGCACAGATACGCAGTATTTT.

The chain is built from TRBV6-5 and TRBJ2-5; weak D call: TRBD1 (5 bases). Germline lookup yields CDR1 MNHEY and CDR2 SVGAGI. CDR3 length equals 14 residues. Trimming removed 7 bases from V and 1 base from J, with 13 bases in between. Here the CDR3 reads CASTLTEFQETQYF. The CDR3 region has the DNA TGTGCCAGCACTTTGACAGAGTTCCAAGAGACCCAGTACTTC.

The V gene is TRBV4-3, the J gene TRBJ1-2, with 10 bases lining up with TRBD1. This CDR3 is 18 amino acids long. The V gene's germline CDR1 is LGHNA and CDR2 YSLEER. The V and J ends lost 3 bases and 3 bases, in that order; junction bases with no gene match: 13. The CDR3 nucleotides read TGCGCCAGCAGCCAGTCCTGGACCGGGACAGGGGCCCACTATGGCTACACCTTC. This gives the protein CASSQSWTGTGAHYGYTF.

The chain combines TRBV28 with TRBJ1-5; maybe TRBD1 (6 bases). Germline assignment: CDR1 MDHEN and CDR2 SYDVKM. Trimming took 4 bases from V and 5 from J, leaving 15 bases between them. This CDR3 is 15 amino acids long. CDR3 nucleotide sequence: TGTGCCAGCAGTTCTGCCGGACAGTTGGATCAGCCCCAGCATTTT. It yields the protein CASSSAGQLDQPQHF.